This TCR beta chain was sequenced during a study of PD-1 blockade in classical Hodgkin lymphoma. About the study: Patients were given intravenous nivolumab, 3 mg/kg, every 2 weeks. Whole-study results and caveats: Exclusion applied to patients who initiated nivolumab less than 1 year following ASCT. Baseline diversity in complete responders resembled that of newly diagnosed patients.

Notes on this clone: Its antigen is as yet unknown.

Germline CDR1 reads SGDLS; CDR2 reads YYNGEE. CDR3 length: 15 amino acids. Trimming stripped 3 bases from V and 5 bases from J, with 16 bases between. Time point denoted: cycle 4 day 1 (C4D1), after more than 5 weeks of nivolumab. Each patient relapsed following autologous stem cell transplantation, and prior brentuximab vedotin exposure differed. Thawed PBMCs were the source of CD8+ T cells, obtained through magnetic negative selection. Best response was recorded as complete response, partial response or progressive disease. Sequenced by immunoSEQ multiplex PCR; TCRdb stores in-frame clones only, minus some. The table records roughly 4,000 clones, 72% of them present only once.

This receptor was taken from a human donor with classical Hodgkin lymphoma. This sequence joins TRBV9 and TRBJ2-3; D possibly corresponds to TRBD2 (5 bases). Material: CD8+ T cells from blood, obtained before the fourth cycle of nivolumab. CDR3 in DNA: TGTGCCAGCAGCGCCCTTGGACTTCGCTTAGATACGCAGTATTTT. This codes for CASSALGLRLDTQYF.